The clone carrying this TCR beta chain has only a few counts. The CDR3 is 17 residues long. Germline V gene sequence: CDR1 SGHDT, CDR2 YYEEEE. V was trimmed by 1 base and J by 2 bases, leaving 15 bases between them. Data came from immunoSEQ multiplex PCR; TCRdb stores just in-frame clones and leaves some out. The sample carries approximately 14,000 clones, about 90% recorded once. The data were obtained in a study of OX40 agonist ivuxolimab in advanced cancers. This TCR derives from an adult with an advanced solid tumor such as melanoma, head and neck, liver or kidney cancer. Sequences were derived from CD4+ or CD8+ T cells sorted from blood, sampled in a trial of the OX40 agonist ivuxolimab. The chain employs TRBV5-6 and TRBJ1-4; D unresolved. The CDR3 DNA is TGTGCCAGCAGCTTGAATCGGGGTGGAGAGACTAATGAAAAACTGTTTTTT. Translating it yields CASSLNRGGETNEKLFF. Full variable domain (remainder filled in from reference TRBV5-6 and TRBJ1-4): DAGVTQSPTHLIKTRGQQVTLRCSPKSGHDTVSWYQQALGQGPQFIFQYYEEEERQRGNFPDRFSGHQFPNYSSELNVNALLLGDSALYLCASSLNRGGETNEKLFFGSGTQLSVL.